The sequence of this TCR beta chain was determined in a study of T cells after yellow fever vaccination. From the 5' RACE reads, TCRdb called clonotypes with MiXCR, one entry per CDR3 protein. Of some 350,000 distinct CDR3 sequences listed, about 4% are singletons. Germline V gene sequence: CDR1 MNHEY, CDR2 SVGAGI. The V end was cut by 7 bases, the J end by 2 bases, with 21 bases between. The CDR3 extends over 17 amino acids. This receptor was obtained from a man between 18 and 29 years old who received the YFV17D yellow fever vaccine. The rearrangement joins TRBV6-5 to TRBJ2-1; D assignment may be TRBD1 or TRBD2 (6 bases each). Sequenced material: PBMCs, taken 5 days after the yellow fever booster vaccination. DNA for the CDR3: TGTGCCAGCAACACTGGGCCCCAAGGGGGGACCTACAATGAGCAGTTCTTC. Amino acid sequence: CASNTGPQGGTYNEQFF.